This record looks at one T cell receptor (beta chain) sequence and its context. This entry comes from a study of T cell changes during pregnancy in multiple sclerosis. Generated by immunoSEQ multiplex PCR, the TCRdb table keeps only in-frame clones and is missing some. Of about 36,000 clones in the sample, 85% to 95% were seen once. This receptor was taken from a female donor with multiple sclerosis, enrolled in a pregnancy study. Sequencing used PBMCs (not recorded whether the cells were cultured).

The CDR3 region is CASRRGLAINEQFF. The DNA of the CDR3 is TGTGCCAGCAGAAGGGGACTAGCTATCAATGAGCAGTTCTTC. The chain is built from TRBV6-5 and TRBJ2-1, with 9 nucleotides matching TRBD2. The germline gives CDR1 MNHEY, CDR2 SVGAGI. The CDR3 length is 14 residues. The V gene end was trimmed by 6 bases and the J gene end by 6 bases; junction bases not matched to a gene: 6.